This T cell receptor (beta chain) stems from a study of graft-versus-host responses after intestinal transplantation. General study findings and limits: After transplant, early declines in HvG clones were associated with peak levels of circulating GvH clones.

Measured with immunoSEQ multiplex PCR; TCRdb has only the in-frame clones, and not every one. The sample consists of more than 85,000 clones, 93% of them appearing once. V was trimmed by 8 bases and J by 5 bases, leaving 16 bases between them. CDR1 is GTSNPN, CDR2 SVGIG, per germline (reference sequence). The CDR3 spans 13 residues. About this clone itself: Antigen unknown.

The starting material was unstimulated CD8+ T cells sorted from spleen or lymph node cells, obtained before intestinal transplant. The chain is built from TRBV30 and TRBJ1-5, with D possibly being TRBD1 (6 bases). The sequence came from a human donor who received an intestinal transplant. The CDR3 DNA reads as TGTGCCAGAGCAGGGGTCTGTTATCAGCCCCAGCATTTT. Translating it yields CARAGVCYQPQHF.